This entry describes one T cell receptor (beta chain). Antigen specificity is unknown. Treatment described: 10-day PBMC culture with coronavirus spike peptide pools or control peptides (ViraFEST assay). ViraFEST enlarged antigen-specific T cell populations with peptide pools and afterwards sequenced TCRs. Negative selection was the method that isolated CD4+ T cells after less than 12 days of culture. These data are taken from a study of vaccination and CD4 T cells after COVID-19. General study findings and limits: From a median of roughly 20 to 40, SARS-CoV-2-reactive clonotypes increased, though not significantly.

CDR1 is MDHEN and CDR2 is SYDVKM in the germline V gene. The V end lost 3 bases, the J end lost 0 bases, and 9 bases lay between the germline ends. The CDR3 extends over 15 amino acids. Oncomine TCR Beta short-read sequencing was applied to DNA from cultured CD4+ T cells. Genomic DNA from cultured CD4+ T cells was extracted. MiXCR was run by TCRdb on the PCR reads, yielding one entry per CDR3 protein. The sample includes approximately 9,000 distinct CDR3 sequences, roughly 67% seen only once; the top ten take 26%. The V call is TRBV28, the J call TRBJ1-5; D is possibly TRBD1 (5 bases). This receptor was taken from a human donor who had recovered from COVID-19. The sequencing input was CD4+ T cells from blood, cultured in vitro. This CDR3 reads CASSFGAASNQPQHF. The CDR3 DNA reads TGTGCCAGCAGTTTTGGGGCAGCTAGCAATCAGCCCCAGCATTTT.